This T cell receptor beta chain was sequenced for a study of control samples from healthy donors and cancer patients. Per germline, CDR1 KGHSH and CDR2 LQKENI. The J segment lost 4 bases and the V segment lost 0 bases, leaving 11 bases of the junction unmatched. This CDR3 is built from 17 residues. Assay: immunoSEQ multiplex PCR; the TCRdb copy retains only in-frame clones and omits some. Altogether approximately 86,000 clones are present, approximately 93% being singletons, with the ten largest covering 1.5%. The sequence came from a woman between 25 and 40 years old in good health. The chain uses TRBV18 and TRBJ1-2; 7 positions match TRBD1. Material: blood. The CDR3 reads CASSPPKGGGYGYGYTF. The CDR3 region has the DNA TGTGCCAGCTCACCACCGAAAGGGGGCGGGTATGGCTATGGCTACACCTTC. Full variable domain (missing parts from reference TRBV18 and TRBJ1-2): NAGVMQNPRHLVRRRGQEARLRCSPMKGHSHVYWYRQLPEEGLKFMVYLQKENIIDESGMPKERFSAEFPKEGPSILRIQQVVRGDSAAYFCASSPPKGGGYGYGYTFGSGTRLTVV.